The source of this T cell receptor beta chain is a study of cytomegalovirus exposure and HLA in healthy donors. A multiplex PCR was run with 60 Vbeta primers and 13 Jbeta primers. TCRdb's table, derived via immunoSEQ multiplex PCR, lists solely in-frame clones and lacks some. The sample holds about 150,000 clones; about two thirds are singletons and the top ten take 4.2%. Findings and limits, study-wide: A later analysis showed TCR association rates differing by HLA locus, peaking at DRB1 and lowest at HLA-C.

Details on this clone: Its antigen remains unknown.

The source material was PBMCs. This clonotype was obtained from a man in his fifties in good health and CMV-seropositive.

CDR3 nucleotide sequence: TGTGCCAGCTCTAAAGGGGGAAACTATGGCTACACCTTC. It yields the protein CASSKGGNYGYTF. J is TRBJ1-2 and V is TRBV18; tentatively, D is TRBD1 (6 bases). This CDR3 spans 13 amino acids. The ends were cut back, 6 bases at V and 2 bases at J, with 10 bases in the middle. Germline V gives CDR1 KGHSH, CDR2 LQKENI.